The TCR beta chain described here comes from a study of T-cell reconstitution after alpha-beta-depleted transplantation in children. Details on this clonotype: Its ends do not fully match the called genes, so a read error is possible.

As it was prepared, the TCRbeta library received unique molecular identifiers. TCRdb processed the PCR reads anew with MiXCR; each CDR3 protein has one entry. The sample comprises 250,000 to 300,000 distinct CDR3 sequences, almost 10% of which are singletons, and around 10% rests with the top ten. This sequence was found in a human donor who donated a stem cell graft to a child with SCID. Specimen: PBMCs from the stem cell graft donor, collected from the stem cell graft.

For the CDR3, the DNA is TGTGCCAGAAGCCCCCGGAGACAGGGCTTC. This sequence encodes CARSPRRQGF. This sequence joins TRBV5-3 and TRBJ2-1; 7 bases are a match to TRBD1. TRBV5-3 is an open reading frame, and its role is uncertain. CDR3 size: 10 residues.